Detailed here is one T cell receptor (beta chain). The record originates from a study of blood T cell repertoires in COVID-19. Overall study: Samples representing acute and convalescent COVID-19 were sourced from the United States, Italy and Spain. The cDNA or gDNA used as material had been derived from T cells, B-cell-depleted T cells, or PBMCs.

Original methodology: Amplification with reference gene primers provided the estimates of nucleated cell counts. Method: immunoSEQ multiplex PCR; TCRdb's copy keeps in-frame clones and lacks some. The DNA gave D and trimming, while V, J and clone size come from that table. The sample has 60,000 to 75,000 clones; over 80% are singletons. This CDR3 has 15 amino acids. Trimming pared 1 base from V and 1 base from J, leaving 11 bases between. Germline values: CDR1 LGHDT, CDR2 YNNKEL (reference sequence). The clonotype was recovered from a man aged 50-59 years with active COVID-19. The specimen sequenced was peripheral blood. The rearrangement links TRBV3-1 (or the pseudogene TRBV3-2) to TRBJ2-7, with unresolved D. The DNA of the CDR3 is TGTGCCAGCAGCCAAGCGCGTGGGCCTTCCTACGAGCAGTACTTC. This sequence encodes CASSQARGPSYEQYF.